This is a list of T cell receptor beta chains from one sample in a study of human T cells and chemical hapten exposure. One entry per CDR3 protein results from TCRdb running MiXCR on the RACE reads. Of some 110,000 distinct CDR3 sequences in the sample, around 10% were seen once. The sample here was whole blood, taken in connection with sensitization to the hapten diphenylcyclopropenone (DPC). The receptors were sampled from a woman aged 45-65 years with alopecia areata. Some clones in this sample may be carry-over from other donors' samples. Both conserved end residues are part of each CDR3. The D gene is left open where the match is weak. Clone size is stated in some rows and not others, as once, few, many or a class when expanded.

clone_size	j_call	d_call	v_call	cdr3_nt	cdr3_aa
many	TRBJ2-5	TRBD2	TRBV3-1	TGTGCCAGCAGCCAAGCAGCGACTAGCGGGACCTACCAAGAGACCCAGTACTTC	CASSQAATSGTYQETQYF
few	TRBJ1-1	TRBD1	TRBV5-1	TGCGCCAGCAGCCGGACAGGAAGAACCATAACTATGAACACTGAAGCTTTCTTT	CASSRTGRTITMNTEAFF
many	TRBJ2-5	TRBD1	TRBV29-1	TGCAGCGCGGCAGGGGGCGAGACCCAGTACTTC	CSAAGGETQYF
few	TRBJ2-7	NA	TRBV28	TGTGCCAGCAGTCCCCAGGGCAGCTACGAGCAGTACTTC	CASSPQGSYEQYF
few	TRBJ1-4	NA	TRBV5-1	TGCGCCAGCAGCTTGATAACCGGCAATGAAAAACTGTTTTTT	CASSLITGNEKLFF
many	TRBJ2-7	NA	TRBV29-1	TGCAGCGTTGAGGAGAGCTCCTACGAGCAGTACTTC	CSVEESSYEQYF
many	TRBJ2-1	TRBD2	TRBV20-1	TGCAGTGCAGGGACAGCGGGGGGTGCCTACAATGAGCAGTTCTTC	CSAGTAGGAYNEQFF
few	TRBJ1-1	NA	TRBV7-6	TGTGCCAGCAGCCCCCAAAACCAGCGGAACACTGAAGCTTTCTTT	CASSPQNQRNTEAFF
few	TRBJ1-1	NA	TRBV7-2	TGTGCCAGCAGCTTAGCAGAGGGGGTGACTGAAGCTTTCTTT	CASSLAEGVTEAFF
NA	TRBJ2-7	TRBD1	TRBV5-4	TGTGCCAGCAGCTTGACAGGGGAGAGCTCCTACGAGCAGTACTTC	CASSLTGESSYEQYF
NA	TRBJ1-2	NA	TRBV4-3	TGCGCCAGCAGCCAAGAAGTCCGGGCCAACTATGGCTACACCTTC	CASSQEVRANYGYTF
many	TRBJ2-2	TRBD1	TRBV6-1	TGTGCCAGCTCCGGGGACAGGGGATACACCGGGGAGCTGTTTTTT	CASSGDRGYTGELFF
NA	TRBJ2-2	NA	TRBV5-6	TGTGCCAGCGCGCGCACCGGGGAGCTGTTTTTT	CASARTGELFF
many	TRBJ2-1	NA	TRBV5-1	TGCGCCAGCAGCTTTGGGGGTGAGCAGTTCTTC	CASSFGGEQFF
NA	TRBJ2-5	NA	TRBV2	TGTGCCAGCAGTTACGGACGGAACCAAGAGACCCAGTACTTC	CASSYGRNQETQYF
NA	TRBJ2-2	TRBD2	TRBV28	TGTGCCAGCAGCGGACTAGGAATGAACACCGGGGAGCTGTTTTTT	CASSGLGMNTGELFF
NA	TRBJ1-1	NA	TRBV18	TGTGCCAGCTCATCAGGGGACACTGAAGCTTTCTTT	CASSSGDTEAFF
few	TRBJ1-2	TRBD1	TRBV7-2	TGTGCCAGCAGCTCCACTGGACAGGCGGCTAACTATGGCTACACCTTC	CASSSTGQAANYGYTF
many	TRBJ1-1	NA	TRBV18	TGTGCCAGCTCCGAGACCGTCATGAACACTGAAGCTTTCTTT	CASSETVMNTEAFF
NA	TRBJ2-2	TRBD2	TRBV12-3/TRBV12-4	TGTGCCAGCAGTCCGCTCCTAGCGGGAGGGCCTGACGGGGAGCTGTTTTTT	CASSPLLAGGPDGELFF